This T cell receptor beta chain was recorded in a study of identical twins. Points from the study as a whole: Abundant cord blood beta clonotypes carried fewer insertions; memory repertoires showed none. Alpha sequences out of frame and shared by twins had excess low generation probability.

Remarks on this clonotype: Its matching antigen is unknown.

The CDR3 length is 13 residues. V trimming: 6 bases; J trimming: 4 bases; junction bases outside the gene matches: 6. CDR1 is DFQATT, CDR2 SNEGSKA, per germline (reference sequence). TCRdb passed the 5' RACE reads through MiXCR, listing each CDR3 protein once. The repertoire includes hundreds of thousands of distinct CDR3 sequences, 24% of them detected once, and 2.9% sits in the top ten. A further study also used this sample, focusing on T cells expressing NK-cell markers. That work states: Sorted CD3+CD56+NKG2C+, CD3+CD56+NKG2C- and CD3+CD56-NKG2C+ T-cell subsets were beta-chain profiled. Once again these clonotypes came out on top in the CD3+CD56-NKG2C+ fraction of several donors.

J is TRBJ2-7 and V is TRBV20-1, with TRBD2 identical over 10 bases. The receptor was derived from a woman aged 18-29 years in good health. Sequencing was carried out using CD4+ T cells sorted from blood. This CDR3 reads CSAGTSDVYEQYF. Here the CDR3 DNA reads TGCAGTGCCGGGACTAGCGATGTTTACGAGCAGTACTTC.